This T cell receptor beta chain is drawn from a study of PD-L1 blockade in urothelial cancer. Study-wide background: Prior regimens of chemotherapy numbered 0 to 3 per patient. The study's findings and limits: Having blood TCR clonality under the median before treatment predicted better survival. Tumor-linked clones in blood grew more by 3 weeks in durable-benefit patients.

Indicated time point: peripheral blood 6 weeks after treatment start. Germline-derived CDR1 and CDR2 are MNHNS and SASEGT. The CDR3 covers 15 residues. The trim removed 7 bases at V and 5 bases at J, leaving 6 bases unmatched. As to this clone: What it binds is not known.

Generated by immunoSEQ multiplex PCR, the TCRdb table keeps only in-frame clones and is missing some. The data hold over 100,000 clones, with roughly 90% observed a single time. This material consisted of PBMCs, taken around atezolizumab (anti-PD-L1) treatment. The rearrangement links TRBV6-1 to TRBJ2-2, with 11 bases matching TRBD1. The source is a man between 60 and 75 years old with urothelial cancer. The CDR3 nucleotides are TGTGCCAGCAACTCCGGGACAGGGGGGACCGGGGAGCTGTTTTTT. This encodes CASNSGTGGTGELFF.